A selection of T cell receptor beta chains follows, all from one sample in a study of shared clonotypes between healthy human individuals. Clones were read by immunoSEQ multiplex PCR, and TCRdb kept only the in-frame ones, dropping some. The sample carries about 2.1 million clones, around 95% recorded once. The source material was naive CD8+ T cells from PBMCs. These receptors all come from a man between 18 and 35 years old in good health. Some clones in this sample may be carry-over from other donors' samples. Both conserved end residues are part of each CDR3. The D gene is left open where the match is weak. Part of the rows lack a size; the others show once, few, many or a class for expanded clones.

j_call clone_size v_call d_call cdr3_nt cdr3_aa
TRBJ2-1 NA TRBV6-1 NA TGTGCCAGCAGTGAACCAACCCGGAGCTCCTACAATGAGCAGTTCTTC CASSEPTRSSYNEQFF
TRBJ1-2 NA TRBV19 TRBD1 TGTGCCACCCGACAGGGGAACTATGGCTACACCTTC CATRQGNYGYTF
TRBJ1-3 NA TRBV7-9 NA TGTGCCAGCAGCTTTCCGGGACGCCCCATATATTTT CASSFPGRPIYF
TRBJ1-5 few TRBV30 TRBD1 TGTGCCGTAACCAAGACAGGGTACCGTCAGCCCCAGCATTTT CAVTKTGYRQPQHF
TRBJ2-7 NA TRBV11-1 NA TGTGCCAGCAGCCTAACGACAGGATCGGGGCAGTACTTC CASSLTTGSGQYF
TRBJ2-1 once TRBV13 TRBD2 TGTGCCAGCAGCCGCGGGAGGGGCTACAATGAGCAGTTCTTC CASSRGRGYNEQFF
TRBJ2-3 NA TRBV7-7 NA TGTGCCAGCAGCTCTTACACAGGGGATACGCAGTATTTT CASSSYTGDTQYF
TRBJ2-7 NA TRBV12-5 NA TGTGCTAGTGGTTTAGGGTTGGAGCAGTACTTC CASGLGLEQYF
TRBJ2-2 NA TRBV5-6 TRBD1 TGTGCCAGCAGCTTCGGGACAGGCGGGGAGCTGTTTTTT CASSFGTGGELFF
TRBJ2-7 NA TRBV7-2 NA TGTGCCAGCAGCTTAGGGAGCCATCCTGACTACGAGCAGTACTTC CASSLGSHPDYEQYF
TRBJ2-7 NA TRBV25-1 TRBD1 TGTGCCAGCAGGACAGGGGCCGAGCAGTACTTC CASRTGAEQYF
TRBJ2-3 NA TRBV10-3 TRBD2 TGTGCCATCAATTCCGCCAGAGGACTAGCGGGAGGGCCGGGGACAGATACGCAGTATTTT CAINSARGLAGGPGTDTQYF
TRBJ1-5 NA TRBV27 NA TGTGCCAGCAGTGCCTTAGGGTGGCCTAATCAGCCCCAGCATTTT CASSALGWPNQPQHF
TRBJ2-1 NA TRBV7-9 TRBD2 TGTGCCAGCAGCTATCCAAGACTAGCGGGAGGCAATGAGCAGTTCTTC CASSYPRLAGGNEQFF
TRBJ2-5 NA TRBV4-1 NA TGCGCCAGCAGCCAAATTGAGAAGGAGGGGTCAGAGACCCAGTACTTC CASSQIEKEGSETQYF
TRBJ1-4 NA TRBV30 NA TGTGCCTGGAGGTCCCATCCTCCTAATGAAAAACTGTTTTTT CAWRSHPPNEKLFF
TRBJ2-1 once TRBV5-4 NA TGTGCCAGCAGCCACACGGACTACTACAATGAGCAGTTCTTC CASSHTDYYNEQFF
TRBJ2-7 NA TRBV28 TRBD2 TGTGCCAGCAGTGAGAGACTAGCGCGAACCTACGAGCAGTACTTC CASSERLARTYEQYF